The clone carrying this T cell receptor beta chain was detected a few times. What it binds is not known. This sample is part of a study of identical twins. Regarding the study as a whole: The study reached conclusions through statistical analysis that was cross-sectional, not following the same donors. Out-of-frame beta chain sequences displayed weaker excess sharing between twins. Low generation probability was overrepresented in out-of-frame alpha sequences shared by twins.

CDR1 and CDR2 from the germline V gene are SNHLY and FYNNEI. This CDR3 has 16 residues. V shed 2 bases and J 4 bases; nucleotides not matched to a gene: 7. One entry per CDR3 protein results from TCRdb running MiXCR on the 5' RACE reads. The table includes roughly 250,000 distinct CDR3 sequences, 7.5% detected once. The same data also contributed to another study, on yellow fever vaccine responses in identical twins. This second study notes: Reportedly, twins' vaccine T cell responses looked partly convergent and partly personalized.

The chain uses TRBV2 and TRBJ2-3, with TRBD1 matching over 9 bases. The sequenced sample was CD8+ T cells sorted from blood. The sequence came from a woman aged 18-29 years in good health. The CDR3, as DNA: TGTGCCAGCAGTGAATCCGGGACAGGGATGCCAGATACGCAGTATTTT. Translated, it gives CASSESGTGMPDTQYF.